These 8 T cell receptor beta chains originate from one sample sequenced in a study of radiation and T cells in renal cell carcinoma (dated by TCRdb to the early 2020s). Libraries came from the immunoSEQ multiplex PCR assay. TCRdb took this table from immuneACCESS and kept in-frame rearrangements with V and J called. Such tables lack part of the clones; where checked against another copy, unresolved V genes explain under half of the gap, and the rest is unexplained. Present in this sample are some 100,000 clones, 65% to 85% of which were seen just once. Almost 6.5% of the sample is in the top ten clones. Per the publication, the time point label means: baseline pretreatment blood. According to the study, the label for this sample's treatment or condition signals: 15 Gy SBRT to primary tumor, nephrectomy 4 weeks later. The sequenced sample was blood, obtained from a patient whose treatment included radiotherapy and nephrectomy. These TCRs come from a man in his sixties with renal cell carcinoma.

The chain has TRBV5-1 and TRBJ2-5; D is undetermined. V lost 0 bases, J lost 3 bases, and 6 bases lay in between. Germline V gives CDR1 SGHRS, CDR2 YFSETQ. The CDR3 sequence is 13 residues long. CDR3 DNA sequence: TGCGCCAGCAGCTTGGTGCCGGAAGAGACCCAGTACTTC. Amino acids: CASSLVPEETQYF.

This clone has only one observation. The V and J genes are TRBV20-1 and TRBJ1-2; no clear D. The CDR3 extends over 11 amino acids. Germline lookup yields CDR1 DFQATT and CDR2 SNEGSKA (reference sequence). V lost 5 bases and J lost 2, with 6 bases in between. The CDR3 region has the DNA TGCAGTGCTCCGTGGAACTATGGCTACACCTTC. Amino acids: CSAPWNYGYTF.

As DNA, the CDR3 is TGTGCCAGCAGCCGAGTTGCGGGGTATCGCACTGAAGCTTTCTTT. It is translated as CASSRVAGYRTEAFF. The chain uses TRBV6-5 and TRBJ1-1, with no clear D. The CDR3 is 15 amino acids. Germline V gene sequence: CDR1 MNHEY, CDR2 SVGAGI. The germline V and J ends were trimmed by 6 bases and 4 bases, with 18 bases remaining between them.

A single count supports this clone. V usage is TRBV4-2 and J usage is TRBJ2-1; possible D gene TRBD1, 6 bases. There are 17 residues in the CDR3. Germline CDR1 LGHNA, CDR2 YNFKEQ. V lost 0 bases and J 10 bases, leaving 22 bases between the germline ends. The CDR3, as DNA: TGTGCCAGCAGCCAAGACGAGAGGGCTAGTGAAAGGGGGGAGCAGTTCTTC. Translated: CASSQDERASERGEQFF.

CDR3 protein: CASSLGQGAYEQYF. The CDR3 nucleotides read TGTGCCAGCAGCTTGGGACAGGGGGCCTACGAGCAGTACTTC. The chain combines TRBV9 with TRBJ2-7, with 11 bases matching TRBD1. CDR1 and CDR2 (germline): SGDLS, YYNGEE. The CDR3 has 14 amino acids. V shed 4 bases and J 2 bases; nucleotides not matched to a gene: 2. The whole variable domain, filled in from reference TRBV9 and TRBJ2-7, reads DSGVTQTPKHLITATGQRVTLRCSPRSGDLSVYWYQQSLDQGLQFLIQYYNGEERAKGNILERFSAQQFPDLHSELNLSSLELGDSALYFCASSLGQGAYEQYFGPGTRLTVT.

V gene TRBV5-1 combines with J gene TRBJ2-1, with 7 bases identical to TRBD1. Germline CDR1 SGHRS, CDR2 YFSETQ. V lost 4 bases and J lost 6; bases outside the gene matches: 13. The CDR3 sequence is 16 residues long. CDR3 sequence reads: CASSAHSRGGLNEQFF. The CDR3 nucleotides read TGCGCCAGCAGCGCACACTCTAGAGGGGGCCTCAATGAGCAGTTCTTC.

The V gene is TRBV29-1, the J gene TRBJ1-5; unclear D gene. Per germline, CDR1 SQVTM and CDR2 ANQGSEA. The V end lost 4 bases, the J end lost 3 bases, and 10 bases lay between the germline ends. The CDR3 is 13 residues long. CDR3 residues: CSVGGGNNQPQHF. CDR3 in DNA: TGCAGCGTTGGGGGAGGGAACAATCAGCCCCAGCATTTT. The complete variable domain, with remaining parts taken from reference TRBV29-1 and TRBJ1-5, reads SAVISQKPSRDICQRGTSLTIQCQVDSQVTMMFWYRQQPGQSLTLIATANQGSEATYESGFVIDKFPISRPNLTFSTLTVSNMSPEDSSIYLCSVGGGNNQPQHFGDGTRLSIL.

The genes are TRBV5-1 and TRBJ2-4, with D possibly TRBD1 on 5 matching bases. The CDR3 sequence is 15 residues long. Germline assignment: CDR1 SGHRS and CDR2 YFSETQ. V was pared by 0 bases and J by 7 bases, with 14 bases between. In DNA form, the CDR3 reads TGCGCCAGCAGCTTGGCAGGGTTAGAAGCTAACATTCAGTACTTC. Amino acid sequence: CASSLAGLEANIQYF.